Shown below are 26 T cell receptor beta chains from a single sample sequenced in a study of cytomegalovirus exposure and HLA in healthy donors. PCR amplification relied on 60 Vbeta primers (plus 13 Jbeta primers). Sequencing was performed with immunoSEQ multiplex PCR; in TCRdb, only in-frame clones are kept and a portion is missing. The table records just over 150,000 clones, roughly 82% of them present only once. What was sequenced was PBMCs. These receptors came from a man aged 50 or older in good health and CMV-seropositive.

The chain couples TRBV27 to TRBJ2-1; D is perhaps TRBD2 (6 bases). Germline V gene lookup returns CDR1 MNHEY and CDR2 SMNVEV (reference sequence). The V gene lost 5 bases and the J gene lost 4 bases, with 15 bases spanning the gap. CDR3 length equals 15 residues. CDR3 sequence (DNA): TGTGCCAGCAGTCCCTATAGCGGAACTTACAATGAGCAGTTCTTC. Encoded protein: CASSPYSGTYNEQFF.

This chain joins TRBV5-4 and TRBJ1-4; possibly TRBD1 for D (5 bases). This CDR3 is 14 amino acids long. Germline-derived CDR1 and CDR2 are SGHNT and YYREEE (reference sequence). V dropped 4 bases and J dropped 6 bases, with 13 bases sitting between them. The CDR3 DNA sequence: TGTGCCAGCAGCCGGGACCCGGGGGATGAAAAACTGTTTTTT. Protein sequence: CASSRDPGDEKLFF.

The CDR3 here is CASSESRGLAVADTQYF. The CDR3 DNA follows: TGTGCCAGCAGTGAAAGTAGGGGACTAGCGGTGGCCGATACGCAGTATTTT. The J gene is TRBJ2-3, the V gene TRBV6-1, with TRBD2 matching over 11 bases. V was clipped by 2 bases and J by 6 bases; unmatched bases: 10. The CDR3 extends over 17 amino acids. Germline CDR1 is MNHNS and CDR2 is SASEGT.

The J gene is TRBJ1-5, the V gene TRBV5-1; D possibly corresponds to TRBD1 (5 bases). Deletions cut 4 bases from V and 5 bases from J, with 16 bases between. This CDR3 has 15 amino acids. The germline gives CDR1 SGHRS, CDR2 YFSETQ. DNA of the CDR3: TGCGCCAGCAGCCGGACGGGGGGAACTGATCAGCCCCAGCATTTT. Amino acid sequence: CASSRTGGTDQPQHF.

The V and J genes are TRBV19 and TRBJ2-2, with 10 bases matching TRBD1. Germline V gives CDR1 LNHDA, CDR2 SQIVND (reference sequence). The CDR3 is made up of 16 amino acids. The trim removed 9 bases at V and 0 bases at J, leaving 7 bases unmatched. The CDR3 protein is CASTSGTGANTGELFF. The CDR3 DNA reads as TGTGCCAGCACGTCCGGGACAGGGGCGAACACCGGGGAGCTGTTTTTT.

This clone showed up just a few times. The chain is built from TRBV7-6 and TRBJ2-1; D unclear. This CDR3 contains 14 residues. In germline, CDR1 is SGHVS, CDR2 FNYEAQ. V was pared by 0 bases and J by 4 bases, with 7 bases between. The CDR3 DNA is TGTGCCAGCAGCTTAGCGGAGACTTACAATGAGCAGTTCTTC. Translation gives CASSLAETYNEQFF.

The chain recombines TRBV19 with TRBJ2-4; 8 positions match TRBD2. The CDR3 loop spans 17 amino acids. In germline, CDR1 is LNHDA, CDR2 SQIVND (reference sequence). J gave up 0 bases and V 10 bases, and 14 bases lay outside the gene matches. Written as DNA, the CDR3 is TGTGCCACCGTAGGACGGGGGGGCTCGATAGCCAAAAACATTCAGTACTTC. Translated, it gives CATVGRGGSIAKNIQYF. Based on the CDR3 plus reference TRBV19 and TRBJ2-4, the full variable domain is DGGITQSPKYLFRKEGQNVTLSCEQNLNHDAMYWYRQDPGQGLRLIYYSQIVNDFQKGDIAEGYSVSREKKESFPLTVTSAQKNPTAFYLCATVGRGGSIAKNIQYFGAGTRLSVL.

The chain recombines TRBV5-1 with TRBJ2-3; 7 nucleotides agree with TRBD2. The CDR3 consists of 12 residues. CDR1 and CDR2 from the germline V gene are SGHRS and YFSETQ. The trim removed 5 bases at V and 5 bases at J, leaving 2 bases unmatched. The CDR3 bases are TGCGCCAGCAGGCGGGAGCTAGATACGCAGTATTTT. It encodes CASRRELDTQYF.

CDR3 coding DNA: TGTGCCACCAGCGCGCACAGGGGCTCCTACGAGCAGTACTTC. Translating gives CATSAHRGSYEQYF. J is TRBJ2-7 and V is TRBV15, with TRBD1 matching over 7 bases. Losses at the gene ends were 5 bases for V and 0 bases for J; bases not matched to a gene: 4. CDR3 length: 14 amino acids. The germline CDR1 and CDR2 sequences are LNHNV and YYDKDF (reference sequence).

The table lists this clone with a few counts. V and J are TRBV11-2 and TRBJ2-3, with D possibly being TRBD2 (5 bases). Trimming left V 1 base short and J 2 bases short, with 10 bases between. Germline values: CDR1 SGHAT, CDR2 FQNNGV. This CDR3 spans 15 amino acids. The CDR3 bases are TGTGCCAGCAGCTTAGTTGGGAGTCCCACAGATACGCAGTATTTT. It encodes CASSLVGSPTDTQYF.

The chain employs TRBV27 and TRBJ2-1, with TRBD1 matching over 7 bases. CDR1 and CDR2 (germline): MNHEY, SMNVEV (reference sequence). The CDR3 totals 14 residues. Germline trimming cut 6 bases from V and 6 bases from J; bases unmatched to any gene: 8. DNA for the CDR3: TGTGCCAGCAGGCGGAGACAGGGCTTCAATGAGCAGTTCTTC. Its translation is CASRRRQGFNEQFF.

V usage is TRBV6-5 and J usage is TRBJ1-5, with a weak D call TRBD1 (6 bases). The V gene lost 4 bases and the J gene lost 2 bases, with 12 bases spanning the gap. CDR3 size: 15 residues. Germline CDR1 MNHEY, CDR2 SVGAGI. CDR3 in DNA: TGTGCCAGCAGTTTGGACAGTTCCGGCAATCAGCCCCAGCATTTT. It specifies CASSLDSSGNQPQHF.

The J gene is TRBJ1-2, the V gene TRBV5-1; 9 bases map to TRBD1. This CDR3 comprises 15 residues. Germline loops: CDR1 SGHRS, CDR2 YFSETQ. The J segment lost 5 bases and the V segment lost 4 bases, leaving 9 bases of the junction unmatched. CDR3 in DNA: TGCGCCAGCAGCATCGATCGGGACAGGGTTTATGGCTACACCTTC. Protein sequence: CASSIDRDRVYGYTF.

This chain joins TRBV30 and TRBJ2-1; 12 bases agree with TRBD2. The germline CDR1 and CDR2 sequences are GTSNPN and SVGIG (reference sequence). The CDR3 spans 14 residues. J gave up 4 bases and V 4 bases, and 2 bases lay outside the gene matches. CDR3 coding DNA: TGTGCCTGGAAGACTAGCGGGGGTTACAATGAGCAGTTCTTC. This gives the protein CAWKTSGGYNEQFF.

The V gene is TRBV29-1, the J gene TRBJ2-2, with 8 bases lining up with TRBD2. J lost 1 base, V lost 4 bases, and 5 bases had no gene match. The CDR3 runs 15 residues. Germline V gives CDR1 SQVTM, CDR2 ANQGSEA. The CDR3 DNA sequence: TGCAGCGTTGCAAGAGCGGGGGTGAACACCGGGGAGCTGTTTTTT. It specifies CSVARAGVNTGELFF.

The CDR3 sequence is CASSGLRGPNEQYF. CDR3 DNA: TGTGCCAGCAGCGGTCTGCGGGGCCCCAACGAGCAGTACTTC. V and J are TRBV7-8 and TRBJ2-7; D is perhaps TRBD2 (6 bases). CDR1 SGHVS and CDR2 FQNEAQ come from the germline V gene. The ends were cut back, 5 bases at V and 5 bases at J, with 16 bases in the middle. This CDR3 contains 14 residues.

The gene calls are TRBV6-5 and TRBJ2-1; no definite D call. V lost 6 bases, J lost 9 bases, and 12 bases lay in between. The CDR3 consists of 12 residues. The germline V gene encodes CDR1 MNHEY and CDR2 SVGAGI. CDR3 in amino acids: CASSSVDGEQFF. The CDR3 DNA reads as TGTGCCAGCAGCTCCGTAGATGGTGAGCAGTTCTTC.

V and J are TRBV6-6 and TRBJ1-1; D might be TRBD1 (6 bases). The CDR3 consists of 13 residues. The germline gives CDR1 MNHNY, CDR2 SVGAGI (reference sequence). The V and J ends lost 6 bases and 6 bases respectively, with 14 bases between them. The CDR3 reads CASSPRGASEAFF. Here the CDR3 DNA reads TGTGCCAGCAGCCCCAGGGGCGCTTCTGAAGCTTTCTTT.

The CDR3 DNA reads as TGTGCCAGCTCCCCAGGTCGGGCAGGGATCGGCTACACCTTC. Translating it yields CASSPGRAGIGYTF. The rearrangement joins TRBV18 to TRBJ1-2; tentative D call: TRBD1 (5 bases). From germline, CDR1 is KGHSH and CDR2 LQKENI. Trimming took off 6 bases at V and 8 bases at J, with 19 bases between the two ends. The length of the CDR3 is 14 residues.

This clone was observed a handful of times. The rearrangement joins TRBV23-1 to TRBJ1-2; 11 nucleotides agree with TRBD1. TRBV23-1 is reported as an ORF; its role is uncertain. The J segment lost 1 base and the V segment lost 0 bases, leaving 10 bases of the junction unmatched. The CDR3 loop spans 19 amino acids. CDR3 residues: CASSQSDGQGAGVNYGYTF. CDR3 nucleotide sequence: TGCGCCAGCAGTCAATCAGACGGACAGGGGGCGGGGGTTAACTATGGCTACACCTTC.

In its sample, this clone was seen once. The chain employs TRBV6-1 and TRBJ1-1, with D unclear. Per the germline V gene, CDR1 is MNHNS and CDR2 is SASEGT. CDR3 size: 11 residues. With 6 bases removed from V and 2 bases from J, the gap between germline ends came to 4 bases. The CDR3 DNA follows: TGTGCCAGCAGCTCTAACACTGAAGCTTTCTTT. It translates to CASSSNTEAFF.

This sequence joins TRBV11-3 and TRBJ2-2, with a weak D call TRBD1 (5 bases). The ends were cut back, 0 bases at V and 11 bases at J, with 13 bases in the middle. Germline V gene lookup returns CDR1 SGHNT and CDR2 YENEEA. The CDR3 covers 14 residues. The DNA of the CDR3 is TGTGCCAGCAGCTTAGAGATTGGGGCAGAAGAGCTGTTTTTT. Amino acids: CASSLEIGAEELFF.

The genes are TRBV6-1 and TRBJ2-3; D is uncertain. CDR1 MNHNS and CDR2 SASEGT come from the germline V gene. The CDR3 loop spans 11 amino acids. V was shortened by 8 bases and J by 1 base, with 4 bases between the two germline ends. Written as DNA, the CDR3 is TGTGCCAGCGCGCGCACAGATACGCAGTATTTT. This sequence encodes CASARTDTQYF.

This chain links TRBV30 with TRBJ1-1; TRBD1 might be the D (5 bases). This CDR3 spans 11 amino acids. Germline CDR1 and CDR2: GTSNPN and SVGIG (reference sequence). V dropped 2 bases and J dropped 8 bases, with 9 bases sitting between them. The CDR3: CAWSPPGEAFF. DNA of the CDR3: TGTGCCTGGAGTCCTCCAGGGGAAGCTTTCTTT.

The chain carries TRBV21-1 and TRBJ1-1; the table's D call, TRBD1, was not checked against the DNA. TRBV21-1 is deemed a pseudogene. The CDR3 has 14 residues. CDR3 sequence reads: CASSKGQGHTEAFF. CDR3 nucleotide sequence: TGTGCCAGCAGCAAAGGACAGGGACACACTGAAGCTTTCTTT.

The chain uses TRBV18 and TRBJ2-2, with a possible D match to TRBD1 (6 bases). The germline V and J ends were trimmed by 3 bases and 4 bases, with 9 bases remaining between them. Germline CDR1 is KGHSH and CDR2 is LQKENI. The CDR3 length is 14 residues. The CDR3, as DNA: TGTGCCAGCTCACCTTTACAGGGCACCGGGGAGCTGTTTTTT. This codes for CASSPLQGTGELFF.